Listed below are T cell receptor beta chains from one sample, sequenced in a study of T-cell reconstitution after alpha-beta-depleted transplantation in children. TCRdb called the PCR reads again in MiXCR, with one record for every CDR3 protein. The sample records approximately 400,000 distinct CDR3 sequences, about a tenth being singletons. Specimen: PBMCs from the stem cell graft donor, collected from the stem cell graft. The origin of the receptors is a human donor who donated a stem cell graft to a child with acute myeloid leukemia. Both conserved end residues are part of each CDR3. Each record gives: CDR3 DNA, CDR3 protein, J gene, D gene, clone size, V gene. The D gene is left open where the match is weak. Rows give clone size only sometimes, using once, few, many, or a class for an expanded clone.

TGTGCCAGCAGCCAAAGGGACAGGGACGATTCACCCCTCCACTTT,CASSQRDRDDSPLHF,TRBJ1-6,TRBD1,many,TRBV4-2
TGTGCCAGCAGTCCCCGGCGGCTGAACACTGAAGCTTTCTTT,CASSPRRLNTEAFF,TRBJ1-1,.,few,TRBV27
TGTGCCAGCAGCCTGGGACTAGCCCGCTCCTACAATGAGCAGTTCTTC,CASSLGLARSYNEQFF,TRBJ2-1,TRBD2,.,TRBV7-2
TGTGCCAGCAGTTCCATACTAGCGGGAGGATGGCTAGGCGAGCAGTACTTC,CASSSILAGGWLGEQYF,TRBJ2-7,TRBD2,few,TRBV6-5
TGTGCCAGCAGTCCGAGCGGGGTGGCGCAGTTCTTC,CASSPSGVAQFF,TRBJ2-1,TRBD2,.,TRBV6-5
TGCAGTGCTAGAGCTCGGGGGTTCAACAATGAGCAGTTCTTC,CSARARGFNNEQFF,TRBJ2-1,.,.,TRBV20-1
TGCGCCAGCAGCTTGCGGCCGGACAGGTCGGTTAGTGAGCAGTTCTTC,CASSLRPDRSVSEQFF,TRBJ2-1,TRBD1,.,TRBV5-1
TGCAGCGCCGCCGGACAGGTCCTCACAGATACGCAGTATTTT,CSAAGQVLTDTQYF,TRBJ2-3,TRBD1,.,TRBV29-1
TGCGCCAGCAGCTCCTCTAGCGGGTACGAGCAGTACTTC,CASSSSSGYEQYF,TRBJ2-7,TRBD2,many,TRBV5-1
TGTGCCAGCAGCGCCTCGGGCGGGAGCGAGGGTGAGCAGTTCTTC,CASSASGGSEGEQFF,TRBJ2-1,TRBD2,many,TRBV6-4
TGTGCCAGCAGTTTGGAGTCGTTGGGGGCCCGGGAGACCCAGTACTTC,CASSLESLGARETQYF,TRBJ2-5,.,once,TRBV12-3/TRBV12-4
TGTGCCAGCAGTTACTCGCGGACAGGAAACACTGAAGCTTTCTTT,CASSYSRTGNTEAFF,TRBJ1-1,TRBD1,.,TRBV6-5
TGTGCCAGCAGCCCTAATCCCCCTAGTTATGCCGGGGAGCTGTTTTTT,CASSPNPPSYAGELFF,TRBJ2-2,.,few,TRBV9
TGCGCCAGCGGAGGGGGTCTGCAAGAGACCCAGTACTTC,CASGGGLQETQYF,TRBJ2-5,.,.,TRBV5-1
TGTGCCAGCAATCCGGGGACAGGGGATTCACCCCTCCACTTT,CASNPGTGDSPLHF,TRBJ1-6,TRBD1,.,TRBV25-1
TGTGCCATCGGGGACCGGGACAGGGGATCCTACGAGCAGTACTTC,CAIGDRDRGSYEQYF,TRBJ2-7,TRBD1,.,TRBV10-3
TGTGCCAGCAGTGTGGGACTAGGATTGGGTGAGCAGTTCTTC,CASSVGLGLGEQFF,TRBJ2-1,TRBD2,.,TRBV6-4
TGTGCCAGCAGTTTAGCGCTCAGGGATTATGGCTACACCTTC,CASSLALRDYGYTF,TRBJ1-2,.,.,TRBV12-3/TRBV12-4
TGTGCCAGCAGCACAGGGGGGCTTAGTGAGCAGTTCTTC,CASSTGGLSEQFF,TRBJ2-1,TRBD1,.,TRBV5-5
TGTGCCAGCAGCCCCAAGGACAGGGGGTCCTACGAGCAGTACTTC,CASSPKDRGSYEQYF,TRBJ2-7,TRBD1,many,TRBV7-9
TGTGCCAGCAGCTTGTTCGGTACCCTGAACACTGAAGCTTTCTTT,CASSLFGTLNTEAFF,TRBJ1-1,.,many,TRBV5-6
TGCGCCAGCAGCTTGGGGGTACTAGCGGGAGCCCAGTACCAAGAGACCCAGTACTTC,CASSLGVLAGAQYQETQYF,TRBJ2-5,TRBD2,.,TRBV5-1
TGTGCCAGCAGCTTAGTTCAGAATAGCAATCAGCCCCAGCATTTT,CASSLVQNSNQPQHF,TRBJ1-5,.,.,TRBV7-2
TGTGCCAGCAGCGGACCCCCCACAGGGGGTCTTCGGTACGAGCAGTACTTC,CASSGPPTGGLRYEQYF,TRBJ2-7,TRBD1,few,TRBV9
TGCGCCAGCAGCCAAGATGCGAGAAGCTCCTATAATTCACCCCTCCACTTT,CASSQDARSSYNSPLHF,TRBJ1-6,.,many,TRBV4-3
TGCGCCAGCAGCTGGGGGGGACAGGACTCCTACGAGCAGTACTTC,CASSWGGQDSYEQYF,TRBJ2-7,.,.,TRBV5-1
TGTGCCAGCAGTTCCCCGGGACTAGCGGTAGACAATGAGCAGTTCTTC,CASSSPGLAVDNEQFF,TRBJ2-1,TRBD2,few,TRBV12-3/TRBV12-4
TGTGCCAGCAGCGGTCTTCTTGGGGTCGGCTCTGGAAACACCATATATTTT,CASSGLLGVGSGNTIYF,TRBJ1-3,.,few,TRBV5-5
TGTGCCAGCAGCGACGCCTACGAGCAGTACTTC,CASSDAYEQYF,TRBJ2-7,.,few,TRBV11-2
TGTGCCACCAGTACCGAGGGGAACTATGGCTACACCTTC,CATSTEGNYGYTF,TRBJ1-2,.,.,TRBV15
TGTGCCTGGGCAACGGGGCTTAATGAAAAACTGTTTTTT,CAWATGLNEKLFF,TRBJ1-4,.,few,TRBV30